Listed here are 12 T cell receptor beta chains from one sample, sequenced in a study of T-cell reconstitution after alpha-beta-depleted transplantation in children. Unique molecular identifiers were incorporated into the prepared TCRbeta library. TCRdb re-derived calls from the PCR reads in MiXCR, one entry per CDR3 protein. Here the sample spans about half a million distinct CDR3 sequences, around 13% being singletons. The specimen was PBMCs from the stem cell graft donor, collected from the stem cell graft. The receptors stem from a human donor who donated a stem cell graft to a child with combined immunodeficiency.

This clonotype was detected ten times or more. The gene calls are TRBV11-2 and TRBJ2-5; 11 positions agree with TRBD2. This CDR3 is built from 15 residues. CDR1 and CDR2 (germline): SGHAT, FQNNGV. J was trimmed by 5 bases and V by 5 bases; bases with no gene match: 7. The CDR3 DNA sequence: TGTGCCAGCAGCAATAGCGGGAGGGGATGGGAGACCCAGTACTTC. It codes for CASSNSGRGWETQYF.

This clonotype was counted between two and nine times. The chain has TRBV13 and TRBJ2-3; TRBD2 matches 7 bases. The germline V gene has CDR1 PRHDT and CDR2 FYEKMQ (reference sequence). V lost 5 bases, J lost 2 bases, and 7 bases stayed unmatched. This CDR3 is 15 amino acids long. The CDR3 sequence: CASSGRDYLTDTQYF. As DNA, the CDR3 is TGTGCCAGCAGCGGCCGGGACTACCTCACAGATACGCAGTATTTT.

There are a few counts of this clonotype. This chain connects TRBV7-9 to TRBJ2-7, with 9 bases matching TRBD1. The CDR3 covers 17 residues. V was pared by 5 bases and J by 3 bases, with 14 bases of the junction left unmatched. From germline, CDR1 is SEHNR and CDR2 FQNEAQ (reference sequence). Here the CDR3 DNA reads TGTGCCAGCAGCACAAATCCCCGGGACAGGGTGAACTACGAGCAGTACTTC. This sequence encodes CASSTNPRDRVNYEQYF.

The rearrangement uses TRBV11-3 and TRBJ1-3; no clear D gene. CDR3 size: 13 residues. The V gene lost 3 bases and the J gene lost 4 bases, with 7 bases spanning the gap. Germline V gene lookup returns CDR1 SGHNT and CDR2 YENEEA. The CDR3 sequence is CASSLRVGNTIYF. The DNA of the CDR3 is TGTGCCAGCAGCTTGCGGGTAGGAAACACCATATATTTT.

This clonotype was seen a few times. CDR3 sequence reads: CATTIARGNQPQHF. In DNA, the CDR3 is TGTGCCACCACCATCGCCCGGGGAAATCAGCCCCAGCATTTT. The chain couples TRBV12-3 or TRBV12-4 to TRBJ1-5; D not resolved. Trimming removed 10 bases at V and 4 bases at J, with 17 bases between. CDR3 size: 14 residues.

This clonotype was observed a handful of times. The CDR3 reads CASSPTSPSDYEQYF. The CDR3 nucleotides are TGTGCCAGCAGCCCCACTAGCCCCTCCGACTACGAGCAGTACTTC. The chain carries TRBV6-1 and TRBJ2-7, with a weak D call TRBD2 (6 bases). Trimming cost V 6 bases and J 3 bases, with 18 bases left between them. The CDR3 is made up of 15 amino acids. CDR1 is MNHNS, CDR2 SASEGT, per germline.

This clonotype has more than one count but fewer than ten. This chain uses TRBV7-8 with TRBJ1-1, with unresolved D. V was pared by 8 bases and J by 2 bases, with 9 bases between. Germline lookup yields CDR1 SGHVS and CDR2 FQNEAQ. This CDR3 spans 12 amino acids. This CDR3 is CASVGSNTEAFF. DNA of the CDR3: TGTGCCAGCGTCGGGTCTAACACTGAAGCTTTCTTT.

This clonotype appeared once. CDR3 nucleotide sequence: TGTGCCATCAGTGAGGTAATAAGCGGGGGGGCCACAGATACGCAGTATTTT. It translates to CAISEVISGGATDTQYF. The chain joins TRBV10-3 to TRBJ2-3; 10 nucleotides agree with TRBD2. The germline CDR1 and CDR2 sequences are ENHRY and SYGVKD. V gave up 2 bases and J gave up 2 bases; unmatched junction bases: 7. The CDR3 sequence is 17 residues long.

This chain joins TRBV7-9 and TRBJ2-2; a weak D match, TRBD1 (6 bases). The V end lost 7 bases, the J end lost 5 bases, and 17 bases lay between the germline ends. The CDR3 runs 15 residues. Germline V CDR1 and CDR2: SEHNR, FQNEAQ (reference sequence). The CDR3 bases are TGTGCCAGCACCGGGACATACGCGAGGACCGGGGAGCTGTTTTTT. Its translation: CASTGTYARTGELFF.

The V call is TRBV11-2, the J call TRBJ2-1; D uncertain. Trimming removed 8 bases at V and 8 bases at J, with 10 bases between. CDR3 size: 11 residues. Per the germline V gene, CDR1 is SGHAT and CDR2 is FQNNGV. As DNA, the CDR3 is TGTGCCAGCGTTTTAGCCGATGAGCAGTTCTTC. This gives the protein CASVLADEQFF.

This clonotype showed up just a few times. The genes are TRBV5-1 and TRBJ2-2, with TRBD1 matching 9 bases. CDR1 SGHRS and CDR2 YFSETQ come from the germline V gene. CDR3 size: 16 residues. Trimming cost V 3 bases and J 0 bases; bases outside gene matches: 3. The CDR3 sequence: CASSWDRAPNTGELFF. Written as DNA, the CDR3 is TGCGCCAGCAGCTGGGACAGGGCCCCGAACACCGGGGAGCTGTTTTTT.

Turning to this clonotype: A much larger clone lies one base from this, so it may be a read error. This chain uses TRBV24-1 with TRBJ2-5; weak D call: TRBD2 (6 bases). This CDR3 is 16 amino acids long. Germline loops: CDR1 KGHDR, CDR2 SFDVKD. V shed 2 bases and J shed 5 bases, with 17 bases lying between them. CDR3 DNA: TGTGCCACCAGTGATTCGCAAGTTGGCGGGGACGAGACCCAGTACTTC. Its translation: CATSDSQVGGDETQYF.